A single sample gave rise to the 7 T cell receptor beta chains below, sequenced in a study of blood T cell repertoires in COVID-19. Assay used: immunoSEQ multiplex PCR; TCRdb lists only in-frame clones, some missing. The sample carries 400,000 to 450,000 clones, 85% to 90% recorded once. Sequencing was performed on PBMCs or T cells enriched from blood (not recorded which). Receptors originate from a man aged 30-40 years who had recovered from COVID-19.

V is TRBV6-5 and J is TRBJ2-1, with 7 nucleotides matching TRBD2. The germline gives CDR1 MNHEY, CDR2 SVGAGI. The junction had 6 bases not matched to a gene; V was cut back by 6 bases and J by 10 bases. The CDR3 contains 12 residues. CDR3 in amino acids: CASSWGEGEQFF. CDR3 DNA: TGTGCCAGCAGCTGGGGGGAGGGAGAGCAGTTCTTC.

This clone appeared once. The rearrangement joins TRBV29-1 to TRBJ1-2; maybe TRBD1 (5 bases). This CDR3 comprises 12 residues. Germline V CDR1 and CDR2: SQVTM, ANQGSEA. The V gene lost 3 bases and the J gene lost 8 bases, with 13 bases spanning the gap. CDR3 loop: CSVDVQGGGYTF. The CDR3 region has the DNA TGCAGCGTTGATGTTCAGGGAGGAGGCTACACCTTC. Based on the CDR3 plus reference TRBV29-1 and TRBJ1-2, the full variable domain is SAVISQKPSRDICQRGTSLTIQCQVDSQVTMMFWYRQQPGQSLTLIATANQGSEATYESGFVIDKFPISRPNLTFSTLTVSNMSPEDSSIYLCSVDVQGGGYTFGSGTRLTVV.

The chain recombines TRBV6-5 with TRBJ1-2; the match to TRBD1 covers 7 bases. From germline, CDR1 is MNHEY and CDR2 SVGAGI. The V segment lost 1 base and the J segment 6 bases; nucleotides outside the gene matches: 8. The CDR3 runs 15 residues. The CDR3 loop reads CASSYFPTGTDGYTF. In DNA, the CDR3 is TGTGCCAGCAGTTACTTCCCGACAGGGACGGATGGCTACACCTTC.

The genes are TRBV5-1 and TRBJ1-3; D gene uncertain. The CDR3 length is 18 residues. CDR1 is SGHRS, CDR2 YFSETQ, per germline. V was clipped by 3 bases and J by 0 bases, with 19 bases between them. The CDR3: CASSSGAGLGLSGNTIYF. CDR3 in DNA: TGCGCCAGCAGCTCGGGCGCGGGATTAGGGCTCTCTGGAAACACCATATATTTT.

The rearrangement uses TRBV28 and TRBJ2-5; TRBD1 is a possible D gene (6 bases). The CDR3 runs to 15 residues. Trimming cost V 7 bases and J 3 bases, with 18 bases left between them. From germline, CDR1 is MDHEN and CDR2 SYDVKM. The CDR3 nucleotides are TGTGCCAGCACTTCGGCACCCAAGGGGGAAGAGACCCAGTACTTC. Amino acids: CASTSAPKGEETQYF.

Worth noting for this clone: One end of the junction varies from germline; a read error may be responsible. The chain joins TRBV4-2 to TRBJ1-5, with D maybe TRBD1 (5 bases). The CDR3 consists of 16 residues. CDR1 is LGHNA, CDR2 YNFKEQ, per germline. The CDR3 is CARSHAGRGGDQPQHF. As DNA, the CDR3 is TGTGCCCGCAGCCACGCGGGCCGGGGGGGGGATCAGCCCCAGCATTTT.

This clone has a single count. The gene calls are TRBV7-2 and TRBJ2-5; D unresolved. V lost 2 bases, J lost 3 bases, and 4 bases lay in between. CDR1 is SGHTA, CDR2 FQGNSA, per germline. This CDR3 comprises 12 residues. The CDR3 region is CASSLSEETQYF. In nucleotides, the CDR3 is TGTGCCAGCAGCTTATCCGAAGAGACCCAGTACTTC.